This T cell receptor beta chain derives from a study of response to subunit inactivated influenza vaccine. Germline lookup yields CDR1 SQVTM and CDR2 ANQGSEA. This CDR3 has 15 amino acids. V shed 4 bases and J shed 5 bases, with 21 bases lying between them. Study outcomes and limitations: The authors put forward the suggestion that each seasonal influenza vaccination may bring in only a limited number of new T cells.

TCRdb re-called the RT-PCR reads with MiXCR, one entry per CDR3 protein. The data show fewer than 800,000 distinct CDR3 sequences, around 16% seen once. This clonotype came up a few times. Its target is not known. The source material was PBMCs from blood, sampled less than 13 days after vaccination. This chain connects TRBV29-1 to TRBJ2-7, with D unclear. This sequence originates from a man aged 45-65 years who received an inactivated influenza vaccine. In DNA form, the CDR3 reads TGCAGCGTTGGGACGTTACTTACGCCTAGGGACGAGCAGTACTTC. Translated: CSVGTLLTPRDEQYF.